These 31 T cell receptor beta chains originate from one sample sequenced in a study of OX40 agonist ivuxolimab in advanced cancers. Measured with immunoSEQ multiplex PCR; TCRdb has only the in-frame clones, and not every one. The table shows 55,000 to 70,000 clones, with approximately 81% occurring only once. This material consisted of CD4+ or CD8+ T cells sorted from blood, taken in a trial of the OX40 agonist ivuxolimab. The receptor set was obtained from an adult with an advanced solid tumor such as melanoma, head and neck, liver or kidney cancer.

The chain couples TRBV7-9 to TRBJ1-4; weak D call: TRBD1 (6 bases). With 5 bases removed from V and 3 bases from J, the gap between germline ends came to 13 bases. From germline, CDR1 is SEHNR and CDR2 FQNEAQ (reference sequence). This CDR3 region has 15 residues. As DNA, the CDR3 is TGTGCCAGCAGCCGAGGACAGAGTGCTAATGAAAAACTGTTTTTT. Its translation: CASSRGQSANEKLFF.

The chain couples TRBV28 to TRBJ1-6; 7 bases align to TRBD1. This CDR3 is 18 amino acids long. J gave up 3 bases and V 4 bases, and 12 bases lay outside the gene matches. Looked up from germline, CDR1 is MDHEN and CDR2 is SYDVKM. The CDR3 is CASSSSRGDSFYNSPLHF. In DNA, the CDR3 is TGTGCCAGCAGTTCATCCAGGGGGGATTCCTTCTATAATTCACCCCTCCACTTT.

The chain has TRBV18 and TRBJ2-1; D may be TRBD1 (6 bases). Per germline, CDR1 KGHSH and CDR2 LQKENI. The CDR3 is made up of 14 amino acids. Trimming pared 6 bases from V and 2 bases from J, leaving 11 bases between. This CDR3 is CASSAGVAYNEQFF. Written as DNA, the CDR3 is TGTGCCAGCTCGGCAGGGGTGGCCTACAATGAGCAGTTCTTC.

V gene TRBV11-1 combines with J gene TRBJ1-6, with D possibly being TRBD1 (6 bases). The V gene lost 5 bases and the J gene lost 8 bases, with 16 bases spanning the gap. The CDR3 spans 15 residues. The germline V gene encodes CDR1 SGHAT and CDR2 FQDESV (reference sequence). The CDR3 loop reads CASSLTGASDSPLHF. The CDR3 DNA sequence: TGTGCCAGCAGCCTTACGGGGGCTTCCGATTCACCCCTCCACTTT.

V usage is TRBV4-2 and J usage is TRBJ1-6, with D hard to call. There are 17 residues in the CDR3. The germline gives CDR1 LGHNA, CDR2 YNFKEQ. Trimming cost V 1 base and J 0 bases, with 10 bases left between them. The CDR3 sequence is CASSQVPLSSYNSPLHF. CDR3 bases: TGTGCCAGCAGCCAAGTACCTCTGAGCTCCTATAATTCACCCCTCCACTTT.

The J gene is TRBJ2-7, the V gene TRBV5-1; D perhaps matches TRBD2 (5 bases). V was clipped by 0 bases and J by 3 bases, with 19 bases between them. Germline CDR1 SGHRS, CDR2 YFSETQ. The CDR3 has 17 amino acids. In DNA form, the CDR3 reads TGCGCCAGCAGCTTGGCCTCGGGATGGACTGCCCGCTACGAGCAGTACTTC. Translation gives CASSLASGWTARYEQYF.

The V and J genes are TRBV30 and TRBJ1-6; no clear D gene. Trimming cost V 5 bases and J 7 bases, with 12 bases left between them. Germline V lookup: CDR1 GTSNPN, CDR2 SVGIG (reference sequence). The CDR3 totals 13 residues. The CDR3 spells CAWENNGNSPLHF. Written as DNA, the CDR3 is TGTGCCTGGGAGAATAACGGGAATTCACCCCTCCACTTT.

Written as DNA, the CDR3 is TGTGCCAGCACTCGACTAGCCGACAATGAGCAGTTCTTC. Protein: CASTRLADNEQFF. V usage is TRBV27 and J usage is TRBJ2-1; 7 bases match TRBD2. The CDR3 consists of 13 residues. Germline-derived CDR1 and CDR2 are MNHEY and SMNVEV (reference sequence). V shed 7 bases, J shed 5 bases, and the junction held 5 bases outside the gene matches.

The chain uses TRBV6-4 and TRBJ2-1, with D possibly TRBD1 on 6 matching bases. Germline assignment: CDR1 MRHNA and CDR2 SNTAGT. CDR3 length equals 15 residues. V dropped 8 bases and J dropped 4 bases, with 18 bases sitting between them. The CDR3 loop is CASSKGGEPYNEQFF. CDR3 DNA: TGTGCCAGCTCGAAAGGGGGAGAGCCTTACAATGAGCAGTTCTTC.

The chain combines TRBV27 with TRBJ1-5, with no clear D. Germline CDR1 and CDR2: MNHEY and SMNVEV (reference sequence). CDR3 length equals 13 residues. Trimming took 8 bases from V and 15 from J, leaving 23 bases between them. CDR3 residues: CASASPGAGQMHF. CDR3 DNA sequence: TGTGCCAGCGCCTCCCCTGGTGCAGGCCAAATGCATTTT.

This sequence joins TRBV6-6 and TRBJ1-2; no reliable D call. The germline CDR1 and CDR2 sequences are MNHNY and SVGAGI (reference sequence). Trimming pared 0 bases from V and 8 bases from J, leaving 7 bases between. There are 12 residues in the CDR3. The CDR3, as DNA: TGTGCCAGCAGTTACTCGGTAGGGGGCTACACCTTC. Protein: CASSYSVGGYTF.

This chain connects TRBV5-6 to TRBJ2-5; the D gene is possibly TRBD1 (6 bases). V gave up 3 bases and J gave up 1 base, with 10 bases separating them. From germline, CDR1 is SGHDT and CDR2 YYEEEE. The CDR3 length is 14 residues. This CDR3 reads CASSSRDTQETQYF. CDR3 in DNA: TGTGCCAGCAGCTCACGGGACACCCAAGAGACCCAGTACTTC.

The rearrangement links TRBV19 to TRBJ2-3; 9 bases map to TRBD2. The ends lost 6 bases at V and 0 bases at J; junction bases unmatched: 7. The CDR3 is 16 amino acids. Germline-derived CDR1 and CDR2 are LNHDA and SQIVND (reference sequence). The CDR3 sequence is CASRQGTSLSTDTQYF. The CDR3, as DNA: TGTGCCAGTAGACAAGGGACTAGCCTTAGCACAGATACGCAGTATTTT.

The chain links TRBV2 to TRBJ2-5, with TRBD1 matching over 9 bases. This CDR3 spans 13 amino acids. Trimming removed 4 bases from V and 6 bases from J; junction bases left unmatched: 3. CDR1 is SNHLY, CDR2 FYNNEI, per germline. The CDR3, as DNA: TGTGCCAGCAGTGGGGACAGGGCAAAGACCCAGTACTTC. This gives the protein CASSGDRAKTQYF.

The chain is built from TRBV5-1 and TRBJ1-4; D is unclear. The germline CDR1 and CDR2 sequences are SGHRS and YFSETQ. The CDR3 runs 17 residues. The V and J ends lost 0 bases and 3 bases respectively, with 15 bases between them. The CDR3: CASSLAGAAGSNEKLFF. The CDR3 DNA follows: TGCGCCAGCAGCTTGGCCGGAGCAGCCGGGTCTAATGAAAAACTGTTTTTT.

V gene TRBV19 combines with J gene TRBJ2-5; possibly TRBD1 for D (6 bases). The tail of the sequence fits TRBJ2-7 better, so the J call may be wrong. The CDR3 has 14 amino acids. In germline, CDR1 is LNHDA, CDR2 SQIVND (reference sequence). CDR3 protein: CASREQGHSYEQYF. CDR3 in DNA: TGTGCCAGTAGGGAACAGGGACATTCCTACGAGCAGTACTTC.

The chain combines TRBV7-6 with TRBJ2-7, with D perhaps assigned TRBD1 or TRBD2 (6 bases each). Trimming shortened V by 3 bases and J by 3 bases, and 18 bases separated the two germline ends. CDR1 is SGHVS and CDR2 is FNYEAQ in the germline V gene. The CDR3 runs to 16 residues. CDR3 amino acids: CASSLGGGADLYEQYF. CDR3 nucleotides: TGTGCCAGCAGCTTGGGGGGCGGAGCGGACCTCTACGAGCAGTACTTC.

V and J are TRBV4-2 and TRBJ2-4, with TRBD2 identical over 9 bases. Germline assignment: CDR1 LGHNA and CDR2 YNFKEQ. The CDR3 is 15 amino acids. V lost 0 bases, J lost 8 bases, and 5 bases stayed unmatched. DNA for the CDR3: TGTGCCAGCAGCCAAGAAGCTAGCGGGGTATACATTCAGTACTTC. Translating it yields CASSQEASGVYIQYF.

Here the CDR3 reads CASSQAGGPQHF. For the CDR3, the DNA is TGTGCCAGCAGCCAGGCCGGCGGGCCCCAGCATTTT. J is TRBJ1-5 and V is TRBV6-5; D gene uncertain. CDR1 is MNHEY, CDR2 SVGAGI, per germline. V was pared by 6 bases and J by 9 bases, with 12 bases between. The CDR3 is made up of 12 amino acids.

The chain recombines TRBV7-9 with TRBJ2-1; D perhaps matches TRBD2 (5 bases). Germline values: CDR1 SEHNR, CDR2 FQNEAQ (reference sequence). The CDR3 consists of 15 residues. Trimming stripped 2 bases from V and 9 bases from J, with 17 bases between. The CDR3 sequence is CASSLTRGSAGEQFF. The CDR3 nucleotides are TGTGCCAGCAGCTTAACTAGAGGATCGGCTGGTGAGCAGTTCTTC.

The chain has TRBV5-4 and TRBJ1-1; 8 bases line up with TRBD1. The CDR3 is 14 amino acids. J lost 3 bases, V lost 4 bases, and 5 bases had no gene match. CDR1 and CDR2 from the germline V gene are SGHNT and YYREEE (reference sequence). The CDR3 DNA sequence: TGTGCCAGCAGCCTGGACAGGGCGTACACTGAAGCTTTCTTT. Translating gives CASSLDRAYTEAFF.

V and J are TRBV19 and TRBJ2-5; D possibly corresponds to TRBD2 (5 bases). This CDR3 has 15 residues. Germline CDR1 reads LNHDA; CDR2 reads SQIVND (reference sequence). Trimming stripped 1 base from V and 1 base from J, with 10 bases between. Here the CDR3 reads CASSIGGRTQETQYF. The DNA of the CDR3 is TGTGCCAGTAGTATAGGCGGGCGGACCCAAGAGACCCAGTACTTC.

The chain joins TRBV6-6 to TRBJ2-5, with 7 nucleotides matching TRBD1. CDR1 MNHNY and CDR2 SVGAGI come from the germline V gene (reference sequence). CDR3 length: 15 residues. Unmatched junction bases numbered 8, after V lost 2 bases and J lost 5 bases. CDR3 DNA sequence: TGTGCCAGCAGTTACCTGGGGGACAGCGGCGAGACCCAGTACTTC. Its protein is CASSYLGDSGETQYF.

V and J are TRBV13 and TRBJ1-4, with TRBD1 as a possible D gene (6 bases). Germline CDR1 PRHDT, CDR2 FYEKMQ (reference sequence). This CDR3 has 16 amino acids. V was clipped by 4 bases and J by 3 bases, with 15 bases between them. CDR3 sequence (DNA): TGTGCCAGCAGCTCGTCTACAGGGCTGCCTAATGAAAAACTGTTTTTT. It specifies CASSSSTGLPNEKLFF.

The gene calls are TRBV4-3 and TRBJ2-5; the D is unclear. V lost 1 base and J lost 4, with 7 bases in between. The CDR3 is made up of 13 amino acids. Germline assignment: CDR1 LGHNA and CDR2 YSLEER. The CDR3 spells CASSQGAAETQYF. CDR3 coding DNA: TGCGCCAGCAGCCAAGGGGCAGCAGAGACCCAGTACTTC.

The count of this clone is one. The rearrangement links TRBV6-6 to TRBJ1-3; D is unresolved. The CDR3 has 15 amino acids. The V and J ends lost 6 bases and 4 bases respectively, with 16 bases between them. From germline, CDR1 is MNHNY and CDR2 SVGAGI (reference sequence). In DNA form, the CDR3 reads TGTGCCAGCAGCTCGATTACTGTGTCAGGAAACACCATATATTTT. The encoded protein is CASSSITVSGNTIYF.

This clone has a handful of counts. V gene TRBV4-3 combines with J gene TRBJ2-4; possible D gene TRBD1, 5 bases. Germline loops: CDR1 LGHNA, CDR2 YSLEER. There are 13 residues in the CDR3. V was clipped by 1 base and J by 10 bases, with 11 bases between them. The CDR3 loop reads CASSQGRDQIQYF. The CDR3, as DNA: TGCGCCAGCAGCCAAGGCAGGGATCAGATTCAGTACTTC.

The rearrangement uses TRBV2 and TRBJ1-1; 8 nucleotides line up with TRBD1. There are 14 residues in the CDR3. Germline V gene lookup returns CDR1 SNHLY and CDR2 FYNNEI. V gave up 5 bases and J gave up 3 bases; unmatched junction bases: 5. The CDR3 DNA is TGTGCCAGCAGTCTCGACAGGGGAGACACTGAAGCTTTCTTT. Translated, it gives CASSLDRGDTEAFF.

The chain carries TRBV11-3 and TRBJ1-1, with a possible D match to TRBD1 (5 bases). The CDR3 sequence is 14 residues long. Trimming took off 5 bases at V and 0 bases at J, with 10 bases between the two ends. Germline V lookup: CDR1 SGHNT, CDR2 YENEEA. The CDR3 spells CASSAGTMNTEAFF. The CDR3 DNA is TGTGCCAGCAGCGCAGGGACTATGAACACTGAAGCTTTCTTT.

This chain joins TRBV19 and TRBJ1-1, with D perhaps TRBD1 (5 bases). The V and J ends lost 1 base and 2 bases respectively, with 14 bases between them. The CDR3 totals 16 residues. Looked up from germline, CDR1 is LNHDA and CDR2 is SQIVND (reference sequence). CDR3 coding DNA: TGTGCCAGTAGTATAGGTTATCAGGGTCCAAACACTGAAGCTTTCTTT. Residues: CASSIGYQGPNTEAFF.

This clone occurred a few times. The rearrangement joins TRBV9 to TRBJ1-1, with a tentative D call TRBD1 (5 bases). V was trimmed by 4 bases and J by 5 bases, leaving 18 bases between them. CDR1 and CDR2 from the germline V gene are SGDLS and YYNGEE. This CDR3 comprises 15 residues. The CDR3 protein is CASSISGTADTEAFF. CDR3 coding DNA: TGTGCCAGCAGCATAAGCGGGACGGCTGATACTGAAGCTTTCTTT.